Below, 15 T cell receptor beta chains from the same sample are listed, as sequenced in a study of cytomegalovirus exposure and HLA in healthy donors. Researchers ran the PCR with 60 Vbeta and 13 Jbeta primers. Produced via immunoSEQ multiplex PCR; TCRdb's table is partial and in-frame only. This table has around 97,000 clones, 81% appearing once. Sequenced material: PBMCs. These TCRs come from a man aged 35-49 years in good health and CMV-seropositive.

The V call is TRBV18, the J call TRBJ2-1; TRBD2 agrees at 10 bases. In germline, CDR1 is KGHSH, CDR2 LQKENI. Trimming cost V 5 bases and J 0 bases; bases outside gene matches: 4. The CDR3 length is 16 residues. The CDR3 nucleotides read TGTGCCAGCTCAGGGGCTAGCGGGAGCTCCTACAATGAGCAGTTCTTC. This sequence encodes CASSGASGSSYNEQFF.

The gene calls are TRBV25-1 and TRBJ2-5; TRBD1 matches 7 bases. This CDR3 contains 16 residues. CDR1 and CDR2 from the germline V gene are MGHDK and SYGVNS. J gave up 2 bases and V 3 bases, and 9 bases lay outside the gene matches. The CDR3 sequence is CASSDLDRAQQETQYF. CDR3 DNA: TGTGCCAGCAGTGACCTCGACAGGGCCCAACAAGAGACCCAGTACTTC.

The V gene is TRBV7-9, the J gene TRBJ1-2; D remains ambiguous. The germline CDR1 and CDR2 sequences are SEHNR and FQNEAQ (reference sequence). The CDR3 runs to 13 residues. Trimming took off 4 bases at V and 8 bases at J, with 14 bases between the two ends. The CDR3 DNA reads as TGTGCCAGCAGCTGGGATAATCGGGGAGGCTACACCTTC. Encoded protein: CASSWDNRGGYTF.

This chain links TRBV7-8 with TRBJ1-1, with D uncertain. The germline V and J ends were trimmed by 2 bases and 4 bases, with 14 bases remaining between them. The germline V gene has CDR1 SGHVS and CDR2 FQNEAQ. The CDR3 totals 15 residues. CDR3 residues: CASSLRYGVATEAFF. The CDR3, as DNA: TGTGCCAGCAGCTTAAGATATGGTGTGGCCACTGAAGCTTTCTTT.

This rearrangement joins TRBV19 to TRBJ2-5; 12 bases fit TRBD2. Trimming cost V 5 bases and J 0 bases; bases outside gene matches: 4. The CDR3 runs to 16 residues. CDR1 and CDR2 from the germline V gene are LNHDA and SQIVND (reference sequence). CDR3 nucleotides: TGTGCCAGTAGTGAGCTAGCGGGGGGGTACCAAGAGACCCAGTACTTC. This encodes CASSELAGGYQETQYF.

In regard to this clone: One junction end does not reproduce the germline sequence, and a read error may be involved. CDR3 in amino acids: CASSPAGTAREDTEAFF. CDR3 coding DNA: TGTGCTAGCAGCCCTGCCGGGACTGCTAGGGAGGACACTGAAGCTTTCTTT. The J gene is TRBJ1-1, the V gene TRBV7-7; possibly TRBD1 for D (5 bases). Looked up from germline, CDR1 is SSHAT and CDR2 is FNYEAQ (reference sequence). The CDR3 is made up of 17 amino acids.

Only one count was recorded for this clone. The chain joins TRBV5-1 to TRBJ2-7, with a tentative D call TRBD1 (5 bases). Germline CDR1 and CDR2: SGHRS and YFSETQ. Trimming pared 0 bases from V and 2 bases from J, leaving 9 bases between. This CDR3 spans 14 amino acids. DNA for the CDR3: TGCGCCAGCAGCTTGGAGCCAGGGCCCTACGAGCAGTACTTC. Amino acids: CASSLEPGPYEQYF.

V and J are TRBV7-6 and TRBJ2-6; a weak D match, TRBD2 (6 bases). Deletions cut 3 bases from V and 3 bases from J, with 12 bases between. The CDR3 sequence is 16 residues long. Germline V CDR1 and CDR2: SGHVS, FNYEAQ. The CDR3 DNA reads as TGTGCCAGCAGCTTGACTGGGGGAGGTGGGGCCAACGTCCTGACTTTC. This sequence encodes CASSLTGGGGANVLTF.

This clone came up once. The CDR3 coding sequence is TGTGCCAGTAGTATGGAGGACAGCCTCTATAATTCACCCCTCCACTTT. This codes for CASSMEDSLYNSPLHF. The chain uses TRBV19 and TRBJ1-6; maybe TRBD1 (6 bases). Germline loops: CDR1 LNHDA, CDR2 SQIVND (reference sequence). CDR3 length: 16 amino acids. The V and J ends lost 3 bases and 3 bases respectively, with 12 bases between them.

The V and J genes are TRBV7-9 and TRBJ2-7; no reliable D call. Germline V lookup: CDR1 SEHNR, CDR2 FQNEAQ (reference sequence). V was cut by 5 bases and J by 3 bases, with 8 bases left in between. The CDR3 covers 12 residues. The CDR3 region is CASSPSGYEQYF. CDR3 DNA: TGTGCCAGCAGCCCCTCAGGCTACGAGCAGTACTTC.

This clone has only a few counts. The gene calls are TRBV16 and TRBJ1-4; TRBD1 matches at 9 bases. The V segment lost 3 bases and the J segment 6 bases; nucleotides outside the gene matches: 5. Germline V CDR1 and CDR2: KGHSY, FQNENV. The CDR3 has 15 residues. The CDR3 spells CASSQSGTGHEKLFF. The CDR3 bases are TGTGCCAGCAGCCAGTCCGGGACAGGGCATGAAAAACTGTTTTTT.

This clone was detected once. V gene TRBV28 combines with J gene TRBJ1-2; no firm D call. The CDR3 totals 14 residues. CDR1 is MDHEN, CDR2 SYDVKM, per germline. V was clipped by 3 bases and J by 0 bases, with 8 bases between them. CDR3 sequence: CASSFFPANYGYTF. The CDR3 DNA reads TGTGCCAGCAGTTTTTTTCCAGCTAACTATGGCTACACCTTC.

As to this clone: Other DNA variants within this sample encode the same CDR3. The chain employs TRBV19 and TRBJ1-2; D remains unclear. The CDR3 has 15 residues. Germline assignment: CDR1 LNHDA and CDR2 SQIVND (reference sequence). The V gene lost 1 base and the J gene lost 0 bases, with 9 bases spanning the gap. CDR3 protein: CASSIGPIANYGYTF. For the CDR3, the DNA is TGTGCCAGTAGTATAGGCCCGATAGCTAACTATGGCTACACCTTC.

This sequence joins TRBV14 and TRBJ1-2; D might be TRBD1 (5 bases). Germline lookup yields CDR1 SGHDN and CDR2 FVKESK. The V gene lost 4 bases and the J gene lost 7 bases, with 16 bases spanning the gap. CDR3 length: 14 amino acids. CDR3 region: CASSPLGGASGYTF. The CDR3 DNA is TGTGCCAGCAGCCCACTCGGGGGAGCCTCTGGCTACACCTTC.

The DNA of the CDR3 is TGCGCCAGCAGAGGAGCGGGAGTGAGCACCGGGGAGCTGTTTTTT. Translating it yields CASRGAGVSTGELFF. The chain joins TRBV5-1 to TRBJ2-2, with 8 bases lining up with TRBD2. J lost 4 bases, V lost 5 bases, and 7 bases had no gene match. Germline V gene lookup returns CDR1 SGHRS and CDR2 YFSETQ. The CDR3 contains 15 residues.